The 16 T cell receptor beta chains below were found in one sample sequenced in a study of cytomegalovirus exposure and HLA in healthy donors. TCRdb's table, derived via immunoSEQ multiplex PCR, lists solely in-frame clones and lacks some. The data contain about 95,000 clones, 85% of them seen just once; the ten biggest clones take up roughly 22%. The sample taken for sequencing was PBMCs. The receptors derive from a man aged 18 to 30 in good health and CMV-seropositive.

This clone has more than one count but fewer than ten. The V call is TRBV27, the J call TRBJ2-7; D is ambiguous. CDR1 MNHEY and CDR2 SMNVEV come from the germline V gene (reference sequence). V was clipped by 4 bases and J by 2 bases, with 3 bases between them. The CDR3 length is 11 residues. As DNA, the CDR3 is TGTGCCAGCAGTTCTCCCTACGAGCAGTACTTC. It translates to CASSSPYEQYF.

This rearrangement joins TRBV11-2 to TRBJ2-2, with 7 bases that match TRBD2. Germline V lookup: CDR1 SGHAT, CDR2 FQNNGV. Trimming cost V 6 bases and J 6 bases; bases outside gene matches: 4. This CDR3 spans 13 amino acids. CDR3 in amino acids: CASRRLASGELFF. Written as DNA, the CDR3 is TGTGCCAGCAGACGACTAGCCTCCGGGGAGCTGTTTTTT.

The chain employs TRBV2 and TRBJ2-5, with 16 bases identical to TRBD2. The V gene's germline CDR1 is SNHLY and CDR2 FYNNEI. With V trimmed by 5 bases and J by 5 bases, 2 bases remained unmatched. This CDR3 spans 15 amino acids. CDR3 nucleotides: TGTGCCAGCAGTAAGGGACTAGCGGGAGGGGAGACCCAGTACTTC. Its protein product is CASSKGLAGGETQYF. Looking up the rest from reference TRBV2 and TRBJ2-5 gives the full variable domain: EPEVTQTPSHQVTQMGQEVILRCVPISNHLYFYWYRQILGQKVEFLVSFYNNEISEKSEIFDDQFSVERPDGSNFTLKIRSTKLEDSAMYFCASSKGLAGGETQYFGPGTRLLVL.

This chain's CDR3 is CSVTLRTGANQPQHF. The CDR3, as DNA: TGCAGCGTCACCCTTAGGACAGGGGCTAATCAGCCCCAGCATTTT. J is TRBJ1-5 and V is TRBV29-1; the match to TRBD1 covers 9 bases. The CDR3 totals 15 residues. Germline V gene data show CDR1 as SQVTM and CDR2 as ANQGSEA. V lost 6 bases, J lost 4 bases, and 10 bases stayed unmatched.

The V and J genes are TRBV28 and TRBJ2-5; 8 bases align to TRBD1. The junction had 10 bases not matched to a gene; V was cut back by 5 bases and J by 2 bases. The germline gives CDR1 MDHEN, CDR2 SYDVKM. CDR3 length: 16 amino acids. The CDR3 loop reads CASSPPDRAGQETQYF. Written as DNA, the CDR3 is TGTGCCAGCAGTCCACCGGACAGGGCGGGGCAAGAGACCCAGTACTTC.

The V gene is TRBV28, the J gene TRBJ1-4; no clear D. The germline gives CDR1 MDHEN, CDR2 SYDVKM. V was clipped by 5 bases and J by 8 bases, with 15 bases between them. The CDR3 extends over 14 amino acids. The CDR3 sequence is CASSSQWAQEKLFF. The DNA for the CDR3 is TGTGCCAGCAGTAGCCAGTGGGCCCAAGAAAAACTGTTTTTT.

This sequence joins TRBV10-3 and TRBJ1-1, with a weak D call TRBD1 (6 bases). CDR1 and CDR2 from the germline V gene are ENHRY and SYGVKD. Trimming took 0 bases from V and 5 from J, leaving 13 bases between them. The CDR3 length is 15 residues. In DNA, the CDR3 is TGTGCCATCAGTGAGTCGGATCAGGGGAGAACTGAAGCTTTCTTT. Encoded protein: CAISESDQGRTEAFF.

This sequence joins TRBV5-6 and TRBJ1-5; D is undetermined. The CDR3 runs to 13 residues. Germline CDR1 reads SGHDT; CDR2 reads YYEEEE. V lost 4 bases to trimming and J lost 12 bases, with 17 bases between them. The CDR3 DNA follows: TGTGCCAGCAGCACTACAGCGGAAGGTAACCAGCATTTT. Translated: CASSTTAEGNQHF.

The chain uses TRBV6-5 and TRBJ2-5, with 11 bases matching TRBD2. CDR1 and CDR2 from the germline V gene are MNHEY and SVGAGI. This CDR3 contains 14 residues. Losses at the gene ends were 10 bases for V and 2 bases for J; bases not matched to a gene: 6. CDR3 in DNA: TGTGCCAACCATAGCGGGAGGGATCAAGAGACCCAGTACTTC. It codes for CANHSGRDQETQYF.

The J gene is TRBJ2-7, the V gene TRBV28; a possible D gene is TRBD1 (6 bases). Trimming removed 8 bases at V and 5 bases at J, with 13 bases between. The CDR3 length is 12 residues. CDR1 is MDHEN and CDR2 is SYDVKM in the germline V gene. The CDR3 DNA reads as TGTGCCAGCCAAGGGGGAGCCCACGAGCAGTACTTC. As protein: CASQGGAHEQYF.

The count of this clone is one. The rearrangement joins TRBV5-1 to TRBJ1-1; possible D gene TRBD1, 5 bases. CDR3 length equals 14 residues. Germline CDR1 is SGHRS and CDR2 is YFSETQ. V was shortened by 0 bases and J by 8 bases, with 14 bases between the two germline ends. DNA of the CDR3: TGCGCCAGCAGCTTGGGAGACAGCTCTGGAGAAGCTTTCTTT. Protein: CASSLGDSSGEAFF.

This clone was detected once. The rearrangement uses TRBV7-9 and TRBJ1-2; 11 bases match TRBD1. The V and J ends lost 5 bases and 4 bases, in that order; junction bases with no gene match: 6. This CDR3 spans 15 amino acids. Germline V gene data show CDR1 as SEHNR and CDR2 as FQNEAQ (reference sequence). CDR3 in DNA: TGTGCCAGCAGCCGTCCCGGGACAGGGGGCTATGGCTACACCTTC. It translates to CASSRPGTGGYGYTF. Together with reference TRBV7-9 and TRBJ1-2, the CDR3 gives the full variable domain: DTGVSQNPRHKITKRGQNVTFRCDPISEHNRLYWYRQTLGQGPEFLTYFQNEAQLEKSRLLSDRFSAERPKGSFSTLEIQRTEQGDSAMYLCASSRPGTGGYGYTFGSGTRLTVV.

This chain connects TRBV7-8 to TRBJ1-2; D is possibly TRBD1 (6 bases). Trimming shortened V by 1 base and J by 6 bases, and 18 bases separated the two germline ends. The CDR3 runs 16 residues. In germline, CDR1 is SGHVS, CDR2 FQNEAQ. CDR3 protein: CASSLVRGGAYNGYTF. In DNA, the CDR3 is TGTGCCAGCAGCTTAGTTCGGGGGGGGGCATATAATGGCTACACCTTC.

The DNA for the CDR3 is TGTGCCAGCTCGCGGGATACTCCCTACGAGCAGTACTTC. Amino acid sequence: CASSRDTPYEQYF. This chain links TRBV7-6 with TRBJ2-7, with D possibly TRBD2 on 6 matching bases. Trimming cost V 8 bases and J 2 bases, with 13 bases left between them. The CDR3 is 13 amino acids. Per the germline V gene, CDR1 is SGHVS and CDR2 is FNYEAQ.

The CDR3 nucleotides are TGTGCCAGCAGCTTAATAGAAGAGACCCAGTACTTC. Protein product: CASSLIEETQYF. This chain joins TRBV5-6 and TRBJ2-5; D not resolved. Germline V lookup: CDR1 SGHDT, CDR2 YYEEEE. CDR3 size: 12 residues. V was shortened by 2 bases and J by 3 bases, with 5 bases between the two germline ends.

The V gene is TRBV7-8, the J gene TRBJ2-6; TRBD2 aligns across 8 bases. V was clipped by 1 base and J by 0 bases; unmatched bases: 2. The CDR3 length is 17 residues. CDR1 is SGHVS, CDR2 FQNEAQ, per germline. The CDR3 loop is CASSLDRGGSGANVLTF. The CDR3 nucleotides are TGTGCCAGCAGCTTAGATCGGGGGGGCTCTGGGGCCAACGTCCTGACTTTC.